These T cell receptor beta chains were read from a single sample in a study of T cell responses to AZD1222 COVID-19 vaccine. The assay was immunoSEQ multiplex PCR, and TCRdb's table has in-frame clones only and misses some. The table lists 150,000 to 200,000 clones, about 90% of them singletons. The source material was peripheral blood, sampled on day 0 of AZD1222 vaccination. These receptor sequences come from an adult in good health. Each CDR3 is given without its conserved first and last residue. The order of the fields is J gene, V gene, CDR3 protein.

TRBJ1-1 | TRBV5-1 | ASSLTGLNTEAF
TRBJ1-1 | TRBV3-1/TRBV3-2 | ASSQKTGRNTEAF
TRBJ2-3 | TRBV11-2 | ASSLRTDTQY
TRBJ1-6 | TRBV7-2 | ASSPTDPYSPLH
TRBJ1-6 | TRBV5-1 | ASSKSSYNSPLH
TRBJ1-5 | TRBV29-1 | SARENSNQPQH
TRBJ1-1 | TRBV6-5 | ASTHGGAGTEAF
TRBJ1-2 | TRBV12-5 | ASGPGINYGYT
TRBJ2-1 | TRBV14 | ASSHRRLAGDEQF
TRBJ1-3 | TRBV10-2 | ASGPGRTGVLSGNTIY
TRBJ2-7 | TRBV28 | ASSLRTTTYEQY
TRBJ2-4 | TRBV28 | ASSFQGIAAKNIQY
TRBJ1-4 | TRBV19 | ASSARRQIATNEKLF
TRBJ2-5 | TRBV2 | ASGTGPETQY
TRBJ1-1 | TRBV6-2/TRBV6-3 | ASSYASQTGRAF
TRBJ1-5 | TRBV30 | AWSVGGFQDYSNQPQH
TRBJ1-1 | TRBV20-1 | SAKRVAEAF
TRBJ1-6 | TRBV19 | ASSMEAARAYNSPLH
TRBJ1-4 | TRBV7-9 | ASSLIAWATNEKLF
TRBJ2-7 | TRBV19 | ASSTRDTYYEQY
TRBJ2-1 | TRBV9 | ASSVEGPPNSQF
TRBJ1-1 | TRBV5-1 | ASSFIDRNTEAF
TRBJ1-1 | TRBV11-2 | ASSLEGSGTEAF
TRBJ2-3 | TRBV27 | ASSLTSGRWHTQY
TRBJ2-2 | TRBV18 | ASSPVAGANTGELF
TRBJ1-2 | TRBV5-1 | ASVGGTSNYGYT
TRBJ2-7 | TRBV27 | ASSFYPPVDSSEQY
TRBJ2-3 | TRBV11-3 | ASSLDGGGSTDTQY
TRBJ2-7 | TRBV11-1 | ASSLGQGSNYEQY
TRBJ2-7 | TRBV4-1 | ASSQVVGGAYEQY
TRBJ1-2 | TRBV18 | ASSPQTANYGYT
TRBJ1-2 | TRBV6-4 | ASSPDRNYGYT
TRBJ1-1 | TRBV5-1 | ASSSDPQGNTEAF
TRBJ1-3 | TRBV28 | ASSGTASGNTIY
TRBJ1-6 | TRBV28 | ASRSSLTGSNSPLH
TRBJ2-5 | TRBV4-1 | ASSTGAGTQETQY
TRBJ1-2 | TRBV19 | ASRLSGMGNYGYT
TRBJ1-1 | TRBV11-2 | ASSLGQTYEAF
TRBJ2-2 | TRBV12-3/TRBV12-4 | ASSGQGGGELF
TRBJ2-5 | TRBV29-1 | SVRREQETQY